The 27 T cell receptor beta chains below come from one sample, sequenced in a study of blood T cells in healthy people across ages. The second PCR ran roughly 7 to 12 cycles with a sample-barcoded 5' primer and J-beta primers. TCRdb re-called the 5' RACE reads with MiXCR, one entry per CDR3 protein. The sample has about 540,000 distinct CDR3 sequences; around 24% are singletons. These data were likewise used in another study, on T cells of mothers and their children.

The sequenced sample was blood. The receptors shown here come from a boy younger than 18 in good health.

The chain joins TRBV10-3 to TRBJ2-1; 12 bases agree with TRBD2. This CDR3 has 17 residues. Germline V gene data show CDR1 as ENHRY and CDR2 as SYGVKD. Trimming at V came to 0 bases and at J to 7 bases, leaving 7 bases not matched to a gene. The CDR3 DNA reads as TGTGCCATCAGTGAGTCGACGACTAGCGGGGGAAGGAATGAGCAGTTCTTC. Residues: CAISESTTSGGRNEQFF.

This chain joins TRBV28 and TRBJ2-4; 9 bases fit TRBD2. Unmatched junction bases numbered 13, after V lost 7 bases and J lost 0 bases. The CDR3 has 18 amino acids. The germline V gene has CDR1 MDHEN and CDR2 SYDVKM. The CDR3 loop reads CASNKGLAGSLAKNIQYF. The CDR3 nucleotides read TGTGCCAGCAACAAAGGGCTAGCGGGAAGTTTAGCCAAAAACATTCAGTACTTC.

The chain recombines TRBV20-1 with TRBJ2-3; tentative D call: TRBD1 (8 bases). Trimming shortened V by 2 bases and J by 1 base, and 16 bases separated the two germline ends. This CDR3 region has 16 residues. The germline V gene has CDR1 DFQATT and CDR2 SNEGSKA (reference sequence). CDR3 sequence: CSARRTGRGGTDTQYF. The CDR3 DNA reads TGCAGTGCTAGACGGACAGGGAGGGGGGGCACAGATACGCAGTATTTT.

This clonotype turned up a few times. The final CDR3 position lacks the conserved phenylalanine or tryptophan, pointing to a likely read error. V is TRBV4-3 and J is TRBJ1-4; tentatively, D is TRBD1 (6 bases). The V gene lost 4 bases and the J gene lost 8 bases, with 17 bases spanning the gap. CDR1 and CDR2 (germline): LGHNA, YSLEER. The CDR3 has 15 amino acids. DNA for the CDR3: TGCGCCAGCAGCCCGCGGGACACACCGGGGGAAAAACTGTTTCTT. This translates into CASSPRDTPGEKLFL.

This clonotype occurred many times. The J gene is TRBJ2-7, the V gene TRBV20-1; D unclear. V was cut by 5 bases and J by 3 bases, with 11 bases left in between. The CDR3 loop spans 12 amino acids. CDR1 is DFQATT and CDR2 is SNEGSKA in the germline V gene (reference sequence). This CDR3 reads CSAPKTSYEQYF. The CDR3 region has the DNA TGCAGTGCTCCGAAGACGAGCTACGAGCAGTACTTC.

This clonotype was observed a few times. The chain recombines TRBV5-6 with TRBJ2-1; 13 positions agree with TRBD2. CDR1 SGHDT and CDR2 YYEEEE come from the germline V gene. This CDR3 is 17 amino acids long. V was pared by 4 bases and J by 0 bases, with 4 bases of the junction left unmatched. In nucleotides, the CDR3 is TGTGCCAGCAGCCCTTGGACTAGCGGGAGCTCCTACAATGAGCAGTTCTTC. Encoded protein: CASSPWTSGSSYNEQFF. Based on the CDR3 plus reference TRBV5-6 and TRBJ2-1, the full variable domain is DAGVTQSPTHLIKTRGQQVTLRCSPKSGHDTVSWYQQALGQGPQFIFQYYEEEERQRGNFPDRFSGHQFPNYSSELNVNALLLGDSALYLCASSPWTSGSSYNEQFFGPGTRLTVL.

This clonotype was observed at least ten times. V gene TRBV7-2 combines with J gene TRBJ2-7; D gene uncertain. The CDR3 totals 16 residues. The germline V gene encodes CDR1 SGHTA and CDR2 FQGNSA. Trimming shortened V by 0 bases and J by 0 bases, and 12 bases separated the two germline ends. CDR3 sequence: CASSLAAIRSSYEQYF. The CDR3 DNA is TGTGCCAGCAGCTTAGCCGCGATTAGGAGCTCCTACGAGCAGTACTTC.

This clonotype was picked up a small number of times. This chain links TRBV6-5 with TRBJ1-6; D is possibly TRBD1 (6 bases). CDR3 length equals 14 residues. Trimming took off 6 bases at V and 9 bases at J, with 15 bases between the two ends. In germline, CDR1 is MNHEY, CDR2 SVGAGI. CDR3 loop: CASSPRGVFSPLHF. The CDR3 DNA sequence: TGTGCCAGCAGCCCAAGGGGGGTGTTTTCACCCCTCCACTTT.

This clonotype was detected ten times or more. The V and J genes are TRBV29-1 and TRBJ1-3; a possible D gene is TRBD1 (6 bases). The CDR3 has 15 residues. V lost 4 bases and J 1 base, leaving 14 bases between the germline ends. CDR1 SQVTM and CDR2 ANQGSEA come from the germline V gene. In DNA, the CDR3 is TGCAGCGTTGTACTGGGGGCGCGTTCTGGAAACACCATATATTTT. It translates to CSVVLGARSGNTIYF.

This chain links TRBV25-1 with TRBJ1-2, with D maybe TRBD1 (5 bases). The CDR3 extends over 13 amino acids. The germline CDR1 and CDR2 sequences are MGHDK and SYGVNS. Trimming removed 4 bases at V and 5 bases at J, with 11 bases between. The CDR3, as DNA: TGTGCCAGCAGTGTGGGACTGAGGTATGGCTACACCTTC. It translates to CASSVGLRYGYTF.

The chain recombines TRBV4-3 with TRBJ2-6; D perhaps matches TRBD2 (7 bases). This CDR3 has 16 residues. In germline, CDR1 is LGHNA, CDR2 YSLEER. The V and J ends lost 8 bases and 3 bases respectively, with 17 bases between them. This CDR3 reads CASRGGGPDGANVLTF. CDR3 bases: TGCGCCAGCCGTGGGGGGGGCCCGGATGGGGCCAACGTCCTGACTTTC.

V gene TRBV29-1 combines with J gene TRBJ2-1, with D possibly being TRBD1 (6 bases). The CDR3 loop spans 12 amino acids. Germline values: CDR1 SQVTM, CDR2 ANQGSEA. The V and J ends lost 4 bases and 5 bases respectively, with 9 bases between them. The CDR3 sequence is CSVASGDNEQFF. In nucleotides, the CDR3 is TGCAGCGTTGCGTCAGGGGACAATGAGCAGTTCTTC.

This chain connects TRBV12-3 or TRBV12-4 to TRBJ2-5, with D perhaps TRBD2 (5 bases). V lost 6 bases and J lost 4, with 6 bases in between. CDR3 length equals 11 residues. The CDR3 DNA reads as TGTGCCAGCAGGGGAGTAGAGACCCAGTACTTC. This translates into CASRGVETQYF.

The table lists this clonotype with a few counts. The chain carries TRBV20-1 and TRBJ1-1, with D perhaps matching TRBD1 (6 bases). CDR1 is DFQATT and CDR2 is SNEGSKA in the germline V gene (reference sequence). The CDR3 loop spans 14 amino acids. V was shortened by 3 bases and J by 3 bases, with 14 bases between the two germline ends. In DNA form, the CDR3 reads TGCAGTGCTAGCCGGACAGCCCGAGACACTGAAGCTTTCTTT. This sequence encodes CSASRTARDTEAFF.

The chain employs TRBV7-2 and TRBJ1-1, with 7 positions matching TRBD1. Germline V CDR1 and CDR2: SGHTA, FQGNSA. V lost 4 bases, J lost 11 bases, and 7 bases stayed unmatched. The CDR3 consists of 12 residues. CDR3 coding DNA: TGTGCCAGCAGCTGGGGACAGATGGGTGCTTTCTTT. Amino acids: CASSWGQMGAFF.

The rearrangement uses TRBV7-2 and TRBJ2-7, with D tentatively TRBD1 or TRBD2 (5 bases each). V shed 5 bases and J shed 5 bases, with 16 bases lying between them. Per the germline V gene, CDR1 is SGHTA and CDR2 is FQGNSA. This CDR3 has 14 amino acids. The CDR3, as DNA: TGTGCCAGCAGCCCAGACTCGGGGCCAAACGAGCAGTACGTC. Protein: CASSPDSGPNEQYV.

The chain employs TRBV6-6 and TRBJ2-5; possible D gene TRBD2, 6 bases. V was pared by 2 bases and J by 5 bases, with 12 bases between. This CDR3 comprises 14 residues. Germline CDR1 is MNHNY and CDR2 is SVGAGI (reference sequence). The DNA of the CDR3 is TGTGCCAGCAGTTACAGGGGAGGCTGGGAGACCCAGTACTTC. It yields the protein CASSYRGGWETQYF.

Comment on this clonotype: The CDR3 ends on some other residue instead of the conserved phenylalanine or tryptophan, so this is likely a read error. The chain joins TRBV7-8 to TRBJ2-4; no clear D. From germline, CDR1 is SGHVS and CDR2 FQNEAQ. The germline V and J ends were trimmed by 0 bases and 0 bases, with 9 bases remaining between them. This CDR3 spans 16 amino acids. CDR3 sequence (DNA): TGTGCCAGCAGCTTAGCTGGGAAACTAGCCAAAAACATTCAGTACCTC. It codes for CASSLAGKLAKNIQYL.

In this sample, this clonotype turned up a few times. The rearrangement uses TRBV27 and TRBJ2-5; TRBD1 aligns across 7 bases. Judging by the DNA end, TRBJ2-7 fits better; the J call may be wrong. This CDR3 region has 13 residues. The V gene's germline CDR1 is MNHEY and CDR2 SMNVEV (reference sequence). CDR3 region: CASSLKQGHEQYF. DNA for the CDR3: TGTGCCAGCAGTTTAAAACAGGGGCACGAGCAGTACTTC.

V and J are TRBV5-4 and TRBJ2-7, with a possible D match to TRBD2 (5 bases). Trimming shortened V by 4 bases and J by 0 bases, and 17 bases separated the two germline ends. CDR1 is SGHNT, CDR2 YYREEE, per germline (reference sequence). The CDR3 sequence is 16 residues long. CDR3 protein: CASSPGLERSSYEQYF. Here the CDR3 DNA reads TGTGCCAGCAGCCCCGGACTGGAAAGGAGCTCCTACGAGCAGTACTTC.

This clonotype was seen more than once but under ten times. The CDR3 region is CASSLGGEALGANVLTF. The CDR3 nucleotides are TGTGCCAGCAGCTTAGGGGGAGAGGCTCTGGGAGCCAACGTCCTGACTTTC. The chain recombines TRBV7-9 with TRBJ2-6, with D possibly TRBD2 on 5 matching bases. CDR1 is SEHNR and CDR2 is FQNEAQ in the germline V gene (reference sequence). V was trimmed by 1 base and J by 7 bases, leaving 17 bases between them. The CDR3 runs to 17 residues.

This clonotype was observed a handful of times. J is TRBJ1-6 and V is TRBV5-1; perhaps TRBD1 as D (5 bases). The V end lost 3 bases, the J end lost 2 bases, and 9 bases lay between the germline ends. CDR3 length: 15 amino acids. In germline, CDR1 is SGHRS, CDR2 YFSETQ. CDR3 bases: TGCGCCAGCAGCTACGACAGAACCTATAATTCACCCCTCCACTTT. Its translation: CASSYDRTYNSPLHF.

The chain couples TRBV3-1 to TRBJ2-5; 8 positions agree with TRBD1. The tail of the sequence fits TRBJ2-7 better, so the J call may be wrong. The V gene's germline CDR1 is LGHDT and CDR2 YNNKEL (reference sequence). The CDR3 loop spans 16 amino acids. In DNA form, the CDR3 reads TGTGCCAGCAGCCGGGCCGGACAGGGTGCCGCATACGAGCAGTACTTC. The encoded protein is CASSRAGQGAAYEQYF.

This clonotype was seen only a few times. This chain links TRBV28 with TRBJ1-1; the D gene is possibly TRBD1 (6 bases). The germline V and J ends were trimmed by 2 bases and 0 bases, with 10 bases remaining between them. Germline CDR1 and CDR2: MDHEN and SYDVKM. CDR3 length: 15 residues. The CDR3 region is CASSLGGYMNTEAFF. DNA of the CDR3: TGTGCCAGCAGTTTAGGGGGCTACATGAACACTGAAGCTTTCTTT.

The genes are TRBV3-1 and TRBJ2-5; D not resolved. The CDR3 has 16 residues. V was trimmed by 1 base and J by 2 bases, leaving 14 bases between them. Germline V gene lookup returns CDR1 LGHDT and CDR2 YNNKEL (reference sequence). CDR3 in amino acids: CASSQGPGLHQETQYF. The DNA for the CDR3 is TGTGCCAGCAGCCAAGGTCCCGGGCTACATCAAGAGACCCAGTACTTC.

The chain has TRBV7-3 and TRBJ2-3; D may be TRBD1 or TRBD2 (5 bases each). V lost 5 bases and J lost 3, with 18 bases in between. Germline V lookup: CDR1 SGHTA, CDR2 FQGTGA. This CDR3 region has 16 residues. This chain's CDR3 is CASSQGLGARTDTQYF. The CDR3 DNA reads TGTGCCAGCAGCCAAGGGCTCGGGGCGAGAACAGATACGCAGTATTTT.

This clonotype has a handful of counts. The gene calls are TRBV4-1 and TRBJ1-5; D not certain. The CDR3 is made up of 15 amino acids. Germline V gene lookup returns CDR1 MGHRA and CDR2 YSYEKL. V gave up 0 bases and J gave up 1 base, with 7 bases separating them. The CDR3 region is CASSQDDVSNQPQHF. CDR3 DNA sequence: TGCGCCAGCAGCCAAGATGACGTCAGCAATCAGCCCCAGCATTTT.